Listed below are T cell receptor beta chains from one sample, sequenced in a study of radiotherapy plus CTLA-4 blockade in lung cancer. The method was immunoSEQ multiplex PCR; TCRdb's version includes in-frame clones alone and lacks a portion of them. The sample shows about 59,000 clones, around 74% of them seen only once. The sequences come from peripheral blood, collected from a patient treated with radiotherapy plus ipilimumab. Receptors were obtained from a human donor with non-small cell lung cancer whose response to radiotherapy plus ipilimumab could not be evaluated. Both conserved end residues are part of each CDR3. The order of the fields is J gene, V gene, D gene, clone size, CDR3 protein, CDR3 DNA. The D gene is left open where the match is weak. Not all rows give a size; the values are once, few, many and, for expanded clones, a class.

>TRBJ2-7|TRBV5-1|-|-
CASSLGGDYEQYF
TGCGCCAGCAGCTTGGGAGGAGACTACGAGCAGTACTTC
>TRBJ2-4|TRBV5-1|TRBD1|-
CASSAQGLHIQYF
TGCGCCAGCAGCGCACAGGGGTTACACATTCAGTACTTC
>TRBJ1-1|TRBV19|TRBD1|-
CASSDRVDDTEAFF
TGTGCCAGTAGCGACAGGGTCGATGACACTGAAGCTTTCTTT
>TRBJ2-7|TRBV5-8|-|-
CASSLGPYPTYEQYF
TGTGCCAGCAGCTTGGGCCCGTACCCTACCTACGAGCAGTACTTC
>TRBJ1-1|TRBV10-3|-|-
CAISETVPGQHNTEAFF
TGTGCCATCAGTGAGACCGTACCGGGACAACACAACACTGAAGCTTTCTTT
>TRBJ1-2|TRBV2|TRBD1|few
CASSPDRGYGYTF
TGTGCCAGCAGTCCAGACAGGGGCTATGGCTACACCTTC
>TRBJ2-4|TRBV4-1|TRBD1|few
CASSPRTGGENIQYF
TGCGCCAGCAGCCCGAGGACAGGGGGCGAGAACATTCAGTACTTC
>TRBJ2-1|TRBV19|TRBD2|-
CASSIAASGGHNEQFF
TGTGCCAGTAGTATAGCGGCTAGCGGGGGCCACAATGAGCAGTTCTTC
>TRBJ2-7|TRBV4-2|-|few
CASSQEREPSYEQYF
TGTGCCAGCAGCCAAGAACGGGAGCCCTCCTACGAGCAGTACTTC
>TRBJ2-1|TRBV4-1|TRBD2|-
CASSQGLAGGPSSYNEQFF
TGCGCCAGCAGCCAAGGACTAGCGGGAGGCCCGAGCTCCTACAATGAGCAGTTCTTC
>TRBJ2-3|TRBV6-5|TRBD2|-
CASRRGGSSTDTQYF
TGTGCCAGCAGACGCGGGGGGTCGAGCACAGATACGCAGTATTTT
>TRBJ2-5|TRBV7-9|TRBD2|-
CASSFSLTSGGTQYF
TGTGCCAGCAGCTTTTCACTGACTAGCGGCGGGACCCAGTACTTC
>TRBJ2-4|TRBV7-9|TRBD2|few
CASSLLAGPLAKNIQYF
TGTGCCAGCAGCTTACTAGCGGGGCCCTTAGCCAAAAACATTCAGTACTTC
>TRBJ2-3|TRBV29-1|-|-
CSVEDEGHGTDTQYF
TGCAGCGTTGAAGATGAGGGACACGGCACAGATACGCAGTATTTT
>TRBJ2-7|TRBV19|TRBD1|-
CASSARQGGAYEQYF
TGTGCCAGTAGTGCCCGACAGGGGGGGGCCTACGAGCAGTACTTC
>TRBJ2-1|TRBV5-1|TRBD2|-
CASSSKRDRGTSGDYNEQFF
TGCGCCAGCAGCTCGAAGAGGGACAGGGGGACTAGCGGGGACTACAATGAGCAGTTCTTC
>TRBJ2-3|TRBV5-1|-|once
CASSFRESTDTQYF
TGCGCCAGCAGCTTCAGGGAAAGCACAGATACGCAGTATTTT
>TRBJ1-2|TRBV5-4|-|medium-sized
CASSPDTYYGYTF
TGTGCCAGCAGCCCGGACACCTACTATGGCTACACCTTC
>TRBJ2-3|TRBV7-3|-|-
CASSLTAEDTQYF
TGTGCCAGCAGCTTAACAGCGGAAGATACGCAGTATTTT
>TRBJ1-1|TRBV27|-|once
CASSPGHTFEAFF
TGTGCCAGCAGTCCCGGACATACCTTTGAAGCTTTCTTT
>TRBJ2-5|TRBV7-2|-|-
CASSPQETQYF
TGTGCCAGCAGCCCACAAGAGACCCAGTACTTC
>TRBJ2-3|TRBV9|TRBD2|-
CASSVGAGGLTDTQYF
TGTGCCAGCAGCGTAGGGGCGGGAGGGCTCACAGATACGCAGTATTTT
>TRBJ1-1|TRBV5-6|TRBD1|-
CASSLATGGFTEAFF
TGTGCCAGCAGCTTGGCGACAGGGGGGTTTACTGAAGCTTTCTTT
>TRBJ2-7|TRBV7-8|TRBD1|-
CASTLDRGGYEQYF
TGTGCCAGCACCCTGGACAGGGGAGGCTACGAGCAGTACTTC
>TRBJ2-3|TRBV7-2|-|-
CASSSYAGDTQYF
TGTGCCAGCAGCTCCTATGCGGGGGATACGCAGTATTTT
>TRBJ2-1|TRBV4-2|-|-
CASSQRTYGQIDEQFF
TGTGCCAGCAGCCAAAGGACTTACGGCCAAATAGATGAGCAGTTCTTC
>TRBJ1-1|TRBV9|-|few
CASSPGVADLQLWNTEAFF
TGTGCCAGCAGCCCAGGAGTAGCGGACCTGCAATTGTGGAACACTGAAGCTTTCTTT
>TRBJ2-2|TRBV4-2|-|-
CASSLVGGGELFF
TGTGCCAGCAGCTTAGTCGGCGGCGGGGAGCTGTTTTTT
>TRBJ1-1|TRBV5-1|TRBD1|once
CASSWDRGTEAFF
TGCGCCAGCAGCTGGGACAGGGGGACTGAAGCTTTCTTT
>TRBJ2-2|TRBV11-1|TRBD1|few
CASSLDRVPGELFF
TGTGCCAGCAGCCTCGACAGGGTTCCTGGGGAGCTGTTTTTT
>TRBJ1-2|TRBV5-1|-|-
CASSLGGTNYGYTF
TGCGCCAGCAGTCTGGGGGGGACTAACTATGGCTACACCTTC
>TRBJ2-3|TRBV5-1|-|-
CASSLAGDGTDTQYF
TGCGCCAGCAGCTTGGCCGGGGATGGCACAGATACGCAGTATTTT
>TRBJ2-5|TRBV11-3|TRBD2|once
CASNPGGREETQYF
TGTGCCAGCAACCCGGGGGGGAGGGAAGAGACCCAGTACTTC
>TRBJ2-7|TRBV9|TRBD1|-
CASSVGDSSEQYF
TGTGCCAGCAGCGTAGGGGACAGCAGCGAGCAGTACTTC
>TRBJ1-6|TRBV30|TRBD1|-
CAWRKGARGSPLHF
TGTGCCTGGAGAAAGGGGGCCCGGGGATCACCCCTCCACTTT
>TRBJ1-5|TRBV28|-|-
CASSSFFLQGYSNQPQHF
TGTGCCAGCAGTTCGTTTTTTTTACAGGGATATAGCAATCAGCCCCAGCATTTT
>TRBJ1-1|TRBV14|TRBD1|-
CASSQKLGQGARDDTEAFF
TGTGCCAGCAGCCAAAAGCTGGGACAGGGGGCTAGGGACGACACTGAAGCTTTCTTT
>TRBJ1-1|TRBV30|TRBD1|-
CAWSPSGGTEAFF
TGTGCCTGGAGTCCTTCAGGGGGCACTGAAGCTTTCTTT
>TRBJ1-4|TRBV9|TRBD1|-
CASSPRTGFEKLFF
TGTGCCAGCAGCCCCCGGACAGGGTTTGAAAAACTGTTTTTT
>TRBJ2-3|TRBV6-5|TRBD1|few
CASSLGQGAGDTQYF
TGTGCCAGCAGTCTTGGACAGGGGGCAGGGGATACGCAGTATTTT
>TRBJ1-2|TRBV2|TRBD1|few
CASSERRGQDYGYTF
TGTGCCAGCAGTGAACGCAGGGGGCAGGACTATGGCTACACCTTC
>TRBJ1-1|TRBV20-1|-|-
CSAGQNTEAFF
TGCAGTGCTGGACAGAACACTGAAGCTTTCTTT
>TRBJ1-4|TRBV21-1|-|few
CASSKGTNEKLFF
TGTGCCAGCAGCAAGGGCACTAATGAAAAACTGTTTTTT
>TRBJ2-1|TRBV2|-|-
CASSEGQGLVNEQFF
TGTGCCAGCAGTGAAGGGCAGGGGTTGGTCAATGAGCAGTTCTTC
>TRBJ1-2|TRBV11-2|-|-
CASSLGQGWGYTF
TGTGCCAGCAGCTTAGGGCAGGGTTGGGGCTACACCTTC
>TRBJ2-3|TRBV4-3|-|-
CASSQVRVLGGTDTQYF
TGCGCCAGCAGCCAAGTACGGGTGTTGGGGGGAACAGATACGCAGTATTTT
>TRBJ2-1|TRBV28|-|-
CASSTSRDRGRDEQFF
-
>TRBJ2-2|TRBV2|-|-
CASSEWGTGDTGELFF
TGTGCCAGCAGTGAATGGGGGACGGGGGACACCGGGGAGCTGTTTTTT
>TRBJ1-1|TRBV11-3|-|-
CASSLEGGQGTEAFF
TGTGCCAGCAGCTTAGAAGGAGGGCAGGGCACTGAAGCTTTCTTT
>TRBJ1-1|TRBV23-1|-|-
CASSRALKNTEAFF
TGCGCCAGCAGTCGGGCCCTGAAGAACACTGAAGCTTTCTTT
>TRBJ1-1|TRBV7-9|TRBD1|-
CASSLIQGDTEAFF
TGTGCCAGCAGTCTTATACAGGGGGACACTGAAGCTTTCTTT
>TRBJ2-7|TRBV4-2|TRBD2|-
CASSLAGGTYEQYF
TGTGCCAGCAGCTTAGCGGGAGGGACCTACGAGCAGTACTTC
>TRBJ1-1|TRBV11-2|-|-
CASRFGGADTEAFF
TGTGCCAGCAGGTTTGGAGGGGCGGACACTGAAGCTTTCTTT
>TRBJ1-5|TRBV6-5|-|-
CASSYSRGEPQHF
TGTGCCAGCAGTTACTCGCGGGGAGAGCCCCAGCATTTT
>TRBJ2-7|TRBV5-1|TRBD2|-
CASSPSMGLESYEQYF
TGCGCCAGCAGCCCGAGTATGGGACTAGAATCCTACGAGCAGTACTTC
>TRBJ1-6|TRBV9|TRBD1|-
CASSPPTGTSLHF
TGTGCCAGCAGCCCCCCGACAGGGACGTCCCTCCACTTT
>TRBJ1-2|TRBV5-1|-|few
CASSLVAGTGGGYTF
TGCGCCAGCAGCTTGGTGGCAGGCACTGGAGGTGGCTACACCTTC
>TRBJ2-5|TRBV4-2|TRBD2|-
CASSQGLAGGLVLGETQYF
TGTGCCAGCAGCCAGGGACTAGCGGGGGGGCTGGTTCTAGGAGAGACCCAGTACTTC